These 25 T cell receptor beta chains share one sample of origin, sequenced in a study of T cell changes during pregnancy in multiple sclerosis (dated by TCRdb to 2018 to 2020). The library was made by the immunoSEQ multiplex PCR assay. TCRdb took over this immuneACCESS table, retaining in-frame rearrangements with V and J assigned. Such tables are incomplete; in checked studies, under half of the missing clones stem from an unresolved V gene, and the remainder is unexplained. The sample includes tens of thousands of clones, with about 91% observed a single time. Around 0.77% of the sample rests with the top ten. This specimen was CD4+ T cells from peripheral blood mononuclear cells, taken in the first trimester of pregnancy. The receptors originated from a female donor in good health, enrolled as a control in a pregnancy study.

This sequence joins TRBV30 and TRBJ1-5; D unresolved. The CDR3 contains 13 residues. Between the trimmed V and J ends, which lost 1 base and 7 bases, there was a span of 11 bases. Germline assignment: CDR1 GTSNPN and CDR2 SVGIG (reference sequence). This chain's CDR3 is CAWSETMGQPQHF. The CDR3 nucleotides read TGTGCCTGGAGTGAGACTATGGGGCAGCCCCAGCATTTT.

The chain couples TRBV4-3 to TRBJ1-3; TRBD1 is a possible D gene (5 bases). The CDR3 consists of 22 residues. Trimming removed 1 base from V and 5 bases from J, with 33 bases in between. Per germline, CDR1 LGHNA and CDR2 YSLEER. The CDR3: CASSQAYKTPGQGLVWRNTIYF. CDR3 DNA: TGCGCCAGCAGCCAAGCATACAAAACTCCTGGACAAGGCCTAGTCTGGAGAAACACCATATATTTT.

The rearrangement uses TRBV4-2 and TRBJ2-5, with D possibly matching TRBD2 (9 bases). V lost 0 bases, J lost 2 bases, and 22 bases lay in between. The CDR3 extends over 19 amino acids. Germline-derived CDR1 and CDR2 are LGHNA and YNFKEQ. The DNA of the CDR3 is TGTGCCAGCAGCCAAGATCCAGGGGGCGGGGGGGCCGGGCAAGAGACCCAGTACTTC. It codes for CASSQDPGGGGAGQETQYF.

The rearrangement joins TRBV5-6 to TRBJ1-1; TRBD1 agrees at 12 bases. CDR1 and CDR2 from the germline V gene are SGHDT and YYEEEE. After removal of 0 bases from V and 6 bases from J, the junction contained 9 bases not matched to a gene. The CDR3 extends over 17 amino acids. CDR3 nucleotide sequence: TGTGCCAGCAGCTTGGCTCGGGACAGGGGGCGCCGAGCTGAAGCTTTCTTT. Its translation: CASSLARDRGRRAEAFF.

The chain uses TRBV6-1 and TRBJ1-2; 9 positions match TRBD1. This CDR3 is built from 13 residues. J gave up 4 bases and V 8 bases, and 5 bases lay outside the gene matches. The germline V gene encodes CDR1 MNHNS and CDR2 SASEGT. The CDR3 sequence is CASGDRVVYGYTF. DNA for the CDR3: TGTGCCAGCGGGGACAGGGTGGTCTATGGCTACACCTTC.

The V gene is TRBV7-9, the J gene TRBJ1-1; D uncertain. Deletions cut 5 bases from V and 4 bases from J, with 8 bases between. This CDR3 spans 12 amino acids. Germline V gene sequence: CDR1 SEHNR, CDR2 FQNEAQ (reference sequence). The CDR3 sequence is CASSGDSTEAFF. In DNA, the CDR3 is TGTGCCAGCAGCGGTGATAGCACTGAAGCTTTCTTT.

This chain joins TRBV5-1 and TRBJ2-1; maybe TRBD1 (5 bases). Germline V gene lookup returns CDR1 SGHRS and CDR2 YFSETQ. V lost 1 base and J 6 bases, leaving 14 bases between the germline ends. This CDR3 is built from 15 residues. The chain's CDR3 is CASSLQAGRPNEQFF. DNA for the CDR3: TGCGCCAGCAGCTTGCAGGCAGGGCGGCCCAATGAGCAGTTCTTC. The full variable domain, completed using reference TRBV5-1 and TRBJ2-1, is KAGVTQTPRYLIKTRGQQVTLSCSPISGHRSVSWYQQTPGQGLQFLFEYFSETQRNKGNFPGRFSGRQFSNSRSEMNVSTLELGDSALYLCASSLQAGRPNEQFFGPGTRLTVL.

The chain is built from TRBV7-2 and TRBJ1-1; 9 bases align to TRBD1. The germline CDR1 and CDR2 sequences are SGHTA and FQGNSA. J was trimmed by 10 bases and V by 1 base; bases with no gene match: 10. The CDR3 runs to 15 residues. This CDR3 reads CASSLVITGGLGAFF. In DNA, the CDR3 is TGTGCCAGCAGCTTAGTGATAACAGGGGGCTTGGGAGCTTTCTTT.

This sequence joins TRBV7-2 and TRBJ1-2; D may be TRBD1 (5 bases). The CDR3 totals 13 residues. Trimming took off 0 bases at V and 6 bases at J, with 8 bases between the two ends. Germline-derived CDR1 and CDR2 are SGHTA and FQGNSA. This CDR3 is CASSLAGGDGYTF. The CDR3 DNA is TGTGCCAGCAGCTTAGCGGGGGGGGATGGCTACACCTTC.

The chain joins TRBV9 to TRBJ1-2; 7 bases agree with TRBD1. The germline V gene has CDR1 SGDLS and CDR2 YYNGEE. V was pared by 4 bases and J by 8 bases, with 11 bases of the junction left unmatched. The CDR3 is 14 residues long. CDR3 sequence (DNA): TGTGCCAGCAGCCTAGCAATGACAGGGAGCGGCTACACCTTC. Translated: CASSLAMTGSGYTF.

This chain uses TRBV19 with TRBJ2-5, with D maybe TRBD2 (6 bases). This CDR3 is 16 amino acids long. Germline lookup yields CDR1 LNHDA and CDR2 SQIVND (reference sequence). The V end lost 5 bases, the J end lost 4 bases, and 20 bases lay between the germline ends. CDR3 in DNA: TGTGCCAGTAGTTACACGGGCGCGGGGTATGGAGAGACCCAGTACTTC. It specifies CASSYTGAGYGETQYF.

This sequence joins TRBV18 and TRBJ2-7; 9 nucleotides match TRBD2. Germline CDR1 reads KGHSH; CDR2 reads LQKENI. Trimming at V came to 4 bases and at J to 0 bases, leaving 10 bases not matched to a gene. The CDR3 has 17 residues. The CDR3 sequence: CASSQALAGARSYEQYF. CDR3 DNA sequence: TGTGCCAGCTCACAAGCCTTAGCGGGGGCGCGCTCCTACGAGCAGTACTTC.

The chain uses TRBV11-1 and TRBJ2-1; 9 bases match TRBD2. V was pared by 2 bases and J by 8 bases, with 7 bases of the junction left unmatched. Germline lookup yields CDR1 SGHAT and CDR2 FQDESV (reference sequence). The CDR3 spans 15 residues. The CDR3 region has the DNA TGTGCCAGCAGCTTAATGCGGGGGGGCCGGGATGAGCAGTTCTTC. As protein: CASSLMRGGRDEQFF.

This chain joins TRBV7-2 and TRBJ1-2; D perhaps matches TRBD1 (5 bases). Per the germline V gene, CDR1 is SGHTA and CDR2 is FQGNSA. V gave up 5 bases and J gave up 6 bases, with 16 bases separating them. CDR3 length: 14 amino acids. CDR3 DNA sequence: TGTGCCAGCAGCCCCATGGCCAGGGATAATGGCTACACCTTC. Translated: CASSPMARDNGYTF.

This chain uses TRBV4-3 with TRBJ1-3; no firm D call. The CDR3 is made up of 17 amino acids. Trimming took 1 base from V and 3 from J, leaving 16 bases between them. The germline gives CDR1 LGHNA, CDR2 YSLEER. The CDR3 region has the DNA TGCGCCAGCAGCCAAGTAAGAGGTCGGAACCTTGGAAACACCATATATTTT. Translated, it gives CASSQVRGRNLGNTIYF.

The chain uses TRBV27 and TRBJ1-6; D uncertain. Germline V gene data show CDR1 as MNHEY and CDR2 as SMNVEV (reference sequence). This CDR3 region has 12 residues. The V end lost 4 bases, the J end lost 10 bases, and 8 bases lay between the germline ends. CDR3 bases: TGTGCCAGCAGTTCATCCCCATCACCCCTCCACTTT. This encodes CASSSSPSPLHF.

The genes are TRBV7-9 and TRBJ2-2; 13 bases agree with TRBD2. From germline, CDR1 is SEHNR and CDR2 FQNEAQ (reference sequence). CDR3 size: 14 residues. V lost 11 bases, J lost 4 bases, and 4 bases stayed unmatched. CDR3 loop: CAGGTSGVTGELFF. The CDR3 nucleotides read TGTGCCGGGGGGACTAGCGGGGTCACCGGGGAGCTGTTTTTT.

The chain carries TRBV9 and TRBJ1-1; D is unclear. Between the trimmed V and J ends, which lost 0 bases and 4 bases, there was a span of 7 bases. Germline assignment: CDR1 SGDLS and CDR2 YYNGEE. There are 13 residues in the CDR3. CDR3 amino acids: CASSVDGSTEAFF. CDR3 nucleotides: TGTGCCAGCAGCGTAGATGGGAGCACTGAAGCTTTCTTT.

This clone occurred a few times. CDR3 amino acids: CASSQSWAARNQPQHF. The DNA of the CDR3 is TGTGCCAGCAGCCAATCTTGGGCCGCCCGCAATCAGCCCCAGCATTTT. This sequence joins TRBV16 and TRBJ1-5; D is uncertain. The CDR3 runs to 16 residues. Trimming took off 0 bases at V and 2 bases at J, with 11 bases between the two ends. Germline V CDR1 and CDR2: KGHSY, FQNENV.

This clone was recorded only once. The rearrangement uses TRBV6-5 and TRBJ1-5; TRBD1 aligns across 9 bases. Germline CDR1 MNHEY, CDR2 SVGAGI. V trimming: 5 bases; J trimming: 2 bases; junction bases outside the gene matches: 4. This CDR3 comprises 15 residues. CDR3 in amino acids: CASSPQGAGNQPQHF. CDR3 coding DNA: TGTGCCAGCAGTCCACAGGGGGCTGGCAATCAGCCCCAGCATTTT.

The J gene is TRBJ2-2, the V gene TRBV5-6, with 8 bases identical to TRBD2. Germline CDR1 reads SGHDT; CDR2 reads YYEEEE. With 2 bases clipped from V and 5 bases from J, the junction kept 5 bases outside the gene matches. The CDR3 loop spans 15 amino acids. The CDR3 spells CASSFSGGRTGELFF. The CDR3 coding sequence is TGTGCCAGCAGCTTCTCGGGGGGGCGAACCGGGGAGCTGTTTTTT.

For this clone: This same CDR3 is encoded by further DNA sequences in the sample. The CDR3 coding sequence is TGTGCCAGCTCACCCCGGGACAGTCAAGAGACCCAGTACTTC. Protein sequence: CASSPRDSQETQYF. The chain carries TRBV18 and TRBJ2-5; 7 nucleotides line up with TRBD1. The CDR3 has 14 residues. The germline gives CDR1 KGHSH, CDR2 LQKENI. Trimming removed 3 bases from V and 2 bases from J; junction bases left unmatched: 3.

The rearrangement joins TRBV18 to TRBJ1-1; D is possibly TRBD1 (6 bases). Germline V lookup: CDR1 KGHSH, CDR2 LQKENI. The ends were cut back, 2 bases at V and 5 bases at J, with 9 bases in the middle. The length of the CDR3 is 13 residues. The CDR3 bases are TGTGCCAGCTCACCAGGCAGGGGAACTGAAGCTTTCTTT. Its protein product is CASSPGRGTEAFF.

This clone was seen once. The chain has TRBV7-9 and TRBJ2-7; 7 positions agree with TRBD1. Germline trimming cut 5 bases from V and 3 bases from J; bases unmatched to any gene: 4. The V gene's germline CDR1 is SEHNR and CDR2 FQNEAQ (reference sequence). The CDR3 length is 13 residues. CDR3 residues: CASSLSGGYEQYF. CDR3 sequence (DNA): TGTGCCAGCAGCCTATCAGGGGGCTACGAGCAGTACTTC. The whole variable domain, remainder taken from reference TRBV7-9 and TRBJ2-7, is DTGVSQNPRHKITKRGQNVTFRCDPISEHNRLYWYRQTLGQGPEFLTYFQNEAQLEKSRLLSDRFSAERPKGSFSTLEIQRTEQGDSAMYLCASSLSGGYEQYFGPGTRLTVT.

The rearrangement uses TRBV30 and TRBJ1-6, with 7 positions matching TRBD1. Losses at the gene ends were 1 base for V and 7 bases for J; bases not matched to a gene: 4. CDR3 length equals 14 residues. Germline V lookup: CDR1 GTSNPN, CDR2 SVGIG (reference sequence). The CDR3 DNA reads TGTGCCTGGAGTGGGGGGACAGCCAATTCACCCCTCCACTTT. Its protein product is CAWSGGTANSPLHF.